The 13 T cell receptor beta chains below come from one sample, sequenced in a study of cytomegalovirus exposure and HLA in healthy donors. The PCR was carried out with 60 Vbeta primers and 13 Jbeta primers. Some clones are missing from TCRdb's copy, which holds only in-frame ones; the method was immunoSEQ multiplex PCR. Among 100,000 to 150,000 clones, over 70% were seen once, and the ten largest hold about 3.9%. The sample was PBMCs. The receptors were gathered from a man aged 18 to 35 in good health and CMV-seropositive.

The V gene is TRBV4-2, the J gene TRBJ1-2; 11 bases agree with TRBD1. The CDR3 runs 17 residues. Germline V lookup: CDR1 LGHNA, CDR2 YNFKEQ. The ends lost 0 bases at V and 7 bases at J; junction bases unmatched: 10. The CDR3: CASSQDGGIGTGGGYTF. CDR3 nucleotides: TGTGCCAGCAGCCAAGATGGCGGAATAGGGACAGGGGGTGGCTACACCTTC.

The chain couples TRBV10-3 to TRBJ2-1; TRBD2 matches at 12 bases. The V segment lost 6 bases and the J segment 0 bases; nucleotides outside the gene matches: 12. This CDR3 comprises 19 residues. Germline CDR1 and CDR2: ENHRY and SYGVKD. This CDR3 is CAISEGTSGRGGSYNEQFF. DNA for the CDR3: TGTGCCATCAGCGAAGGGACTAGCGGGCGGGGGGGCTCCTACAATGAGCAGTTCTTC.

CDR3 sequence: CASSPLNQPQHF. Here the CDR3 DNA reads TGTGCCAGCAGCCCTTTGAATCAGCCCCAGCATTTT. This chain uses TRBV7-9 with TRBJ1-5, with D unresolved. V lost 5 bases to trimming and J lost 4 bases, with 6 bases between them. Germline loops: CDR1 SEHNR, CDR2 FQNEAQ (reference sequence). CDR3 length: 12 residues. The whole variable domain, filled in from reference TRBV7-9 and TRBJ1-5, reads DTGVSQNPRHKITKRGQNVTFRCDPISEHNRLYWYRQTLGQGPEFLTYFQNEAQLEKSRLLSDRFSAERPKGSFSTLEIQRTEQGDSAMYLCASSPLNQPQHFGDGTRLSIL.

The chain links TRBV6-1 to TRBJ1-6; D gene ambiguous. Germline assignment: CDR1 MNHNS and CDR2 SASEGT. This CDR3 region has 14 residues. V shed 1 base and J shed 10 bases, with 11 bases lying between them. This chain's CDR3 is CASSEELTSSPLHF. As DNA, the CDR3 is TGTGCCAGCAGTGAAGAATTAACATCCTCACCCCTCCACTTT.

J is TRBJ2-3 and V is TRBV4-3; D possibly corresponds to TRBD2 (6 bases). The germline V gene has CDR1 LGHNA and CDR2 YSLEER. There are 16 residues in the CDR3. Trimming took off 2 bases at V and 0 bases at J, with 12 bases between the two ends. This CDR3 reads CASSQPGLVSTDTQYF. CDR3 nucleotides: TGCGCCAGCAGCCAACCGGGACTGGTAAGCACAGATACGCAGTATTTT.

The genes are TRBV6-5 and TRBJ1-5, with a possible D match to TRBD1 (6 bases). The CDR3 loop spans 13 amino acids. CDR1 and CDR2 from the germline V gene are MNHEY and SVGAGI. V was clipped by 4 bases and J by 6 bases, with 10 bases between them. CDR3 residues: CASSSGGSQPQHF. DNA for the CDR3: TGTGCCAGCAGTTCTGGGGGCAGTCAGCCCCAGCATTTT.

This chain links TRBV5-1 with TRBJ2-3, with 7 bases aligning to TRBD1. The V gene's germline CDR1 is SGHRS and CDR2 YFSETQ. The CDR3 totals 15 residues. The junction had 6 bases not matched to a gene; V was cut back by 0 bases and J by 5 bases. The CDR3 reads CASSLEGARGDTQYF. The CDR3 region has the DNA TGCGCCAGCAGCTTGGAGGGGGCCCGCGGAGATACGCAGTATTTT.

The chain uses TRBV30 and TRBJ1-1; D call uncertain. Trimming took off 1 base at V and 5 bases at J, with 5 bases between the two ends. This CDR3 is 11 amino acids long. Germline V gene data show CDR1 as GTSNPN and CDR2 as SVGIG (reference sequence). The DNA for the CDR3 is TGTGCCTGGAGTGATTATACTGAAGCTTTCTTT. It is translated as CAWSDYTEAFF. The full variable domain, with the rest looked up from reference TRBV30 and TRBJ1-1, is SQTIHQWPATLVQPVGSPLSLECTVEGTSNPNLYWYRQAAGRGLQLLFYSVGIGQISSEVPQNLSASRPQDRQFILSSKKLLLSDSGFYLCAWSDYTEAFFGQGTRLTVV.

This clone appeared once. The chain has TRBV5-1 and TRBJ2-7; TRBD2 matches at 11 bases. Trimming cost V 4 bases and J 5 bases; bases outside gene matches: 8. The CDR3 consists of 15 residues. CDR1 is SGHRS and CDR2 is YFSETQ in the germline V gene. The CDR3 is CASSRIAGGPDEQYF. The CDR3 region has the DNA TGCGCCAGCAGCAGAATAGCGGGGGGGCCTGACGAGCAGTACTTC.

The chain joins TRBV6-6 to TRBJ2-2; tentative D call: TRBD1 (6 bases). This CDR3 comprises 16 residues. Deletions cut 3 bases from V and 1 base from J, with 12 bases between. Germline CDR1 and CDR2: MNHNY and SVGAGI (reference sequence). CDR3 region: CASSYGTTRNTGELFF. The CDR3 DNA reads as TGTGCCAGCAGTTATGGGACAACCCGGAACACCGGGGAGCTGTTTTTT.

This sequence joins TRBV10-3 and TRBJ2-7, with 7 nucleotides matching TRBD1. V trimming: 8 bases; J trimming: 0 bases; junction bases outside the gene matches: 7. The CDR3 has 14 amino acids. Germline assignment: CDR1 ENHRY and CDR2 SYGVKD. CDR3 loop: CAIQDRANSYEQYF. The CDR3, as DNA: TGTGCCATCCAAGACAGGGCTAACTCCTACGAGCAGTACTTC.

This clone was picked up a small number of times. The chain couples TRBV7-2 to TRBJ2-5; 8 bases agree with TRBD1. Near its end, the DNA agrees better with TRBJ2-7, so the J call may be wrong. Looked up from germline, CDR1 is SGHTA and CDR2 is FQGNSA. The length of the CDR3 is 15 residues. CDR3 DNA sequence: TGTGCCAGCAGCTACGGACAGGGCAACTCCTACGAGCAGTACTTC. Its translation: CASSYGQGNSYEQYF.

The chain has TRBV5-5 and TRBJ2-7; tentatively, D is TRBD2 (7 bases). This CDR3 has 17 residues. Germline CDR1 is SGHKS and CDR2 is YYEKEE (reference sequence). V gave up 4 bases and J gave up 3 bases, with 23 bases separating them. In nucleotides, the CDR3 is TGTGCCAGCAGCCTTGGCCCCGGGACACGGGGGGTCTACGAGCAGTACTTC. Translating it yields CASSLGPGTRGVYEQYF.